Following are 16 T cell receptor beta chains from one sample sequenced in a study of blood T cell repertoires in COVID-19. Profiled with immunoSEQ multiplex PCR; TCRdb holds only in-frame clones, not every one. The table records some 390,000 clones, around 87% of them present only once. The sample comprised peripheral blood. All receptors derive from a woman aged 55 to 70 with COVID-19, enrolled during active disease.

The gene calls are TRBV19 and TRBJ2-7; no firm D call. The V end was cut by 2 bases, the J end by 0 bases, with 11 bases between. The CDR3 spans 15 residues. Per the germline V gene, CDR1 is LNHDA and CDR2 is SQIVND (reference sequence). The CDR3 sequence: CASSINFDFSYEQYF. The CDR3 region has the DNA TGTGCCAGTAGTATAAACTTCGACTTCTCCTACGAGCAGTACTTC.

To note about this clone: This specimen includes other DNA sequences encoding the same CDR3. J is TRBJ2-7 and V is TRBV5-1, with 11 bases identical to TRBD1. The CDR3 extends over 13 amino acids. The germline V gene encodes CDR1 SGHRS and CDR2 YFSETQ. V trimming: 7 bases; J trimming: 1 base; junction bases outside the gene matches: 1. The CDR3 DNA reads TGCGCCAGCGGACAGGGGGCTTCCTACGAGCAGTACTTC. Amino acids: CASGQGASYEQYF.

This chain joins TRBV3-1 (or the pseudogene TRBV3-2) and TRBJ1-6; a possible D gene is TRBD1 (6 bases). Germline CDR1 and CDR2: LGHDT and YNNKEL (reference sequence). There are 14 residues in the CDR3. V was cut by 8 bases and J by 8 bases, with 16 bases left in between. CDR3 in DNA: TGTGCCAGCGGCACAGGGTTGCTTGATTCACCCCTCCACTTT. Protein: CASGTGLLDSPLHF.

The chain joins TRBV2 to TRBJ1-6; 7 bases align to TRBD1. V shed 8 bases, J shed 6 bases, and the junction held 4 bases outside the gene matches. This CDR3 has 13 residues. CDR1 is SNHLY, CDR2 FYNNEI, per germline. The CDR3 DNA reads as TGTGCCAGCGCGGGACAGCCTAATTCACCCCTCCACTTT. Translating it yields CASAGQPNSPLHF.

The V and J genes are TRBV28 and TRBJ1-2; D is unclear. The germline V gene has CDR1 MDHEN and CDR2 SYDVKM. The CDR3 contains 11 residues. V was pared by 3 bases and J by 7 bases, with 6 bases between. This chain's CDR3 is CASSLPGGYTF. Written as DNA, the CDR3 is TGTGCCAGCAGTTTGCCAGGTGGCTACACCTTC.

This clone was seen once. The chain carries TRBV7-2 and TRBJ1-5, with 10 bases matching TRBD1. CDR1 is SGHTA and CDR2 is FQGNSA in the germline V gene. V trimming: 5 bases; J trimming: 7 bases; junction bases outside the gene matches: 11. The CDR3 spans 16 residues. CDR3 loop: CASSETGTGARQPQHF. In DNA, the CDR3 is TGTGCCAGCAGCGAGACCGGGACAGGGGCGCGGCAGCCCCAGCATTTT.

The chain couples TRBV27 to TRBJ1-1; unclear D gene. The CDR3 is 14 amino acids. Trimming shortened V by 3 bases and J by 6 bases, and 14 bases separated the two germline ends. From germline, CDR1 is MNHEY and CDR2 SMNVEV (reference sequence). CDR3 in amino acids: CASSLAGIGAEAFF. The DNA of the CDR3 is TGTGCCAGCAGTTTGGCGGGAATCGGCGCTGAAGCTTTCTTT.

The rearrangement links TRBV4-1 to TRBJ2-3; 9 positions match TRBD2. This CDR3 has 19 amino acids. Germline lookup yields CDR1 MGHRA and CDR2 YSYEKL. J gave up 3 bases and V 4 bases, and 17 bases lay outside the gene matches. CDR3 in DNA: TGCGCCAGCAGCCCCCGAATTCTAGGTCTAGCGGGGCCGACAGATACGCAGTATTTT. As protein: CASSPRILGLAGPTDTQYF.

V and J are TRBV28 and TRBJ2-2; possible D gene TRBD2, 7 bases. This CDR3 is 14 amino acids long. Looked up from germline, CDR1 is MDHEN and CDR2 is SYDVKM. V was clipped by 11 bases and J by 7 bases, with 20 bases between them. The CDR3 is CAVRRGAEVGELFF. The CDR3 DNA follows: TGTGCCGTACGCCGGGGGGCCGAGGTCGGGGAGCTGTTTTTT.

V and J are TRBV19 and TRBJ2-7; 12 bases agree with TRBD1. This CDR3 has 14 amino acids. Per the germline V gene, CDR1 is LNHDA and CDR2 is SQIVND (reference sequence). V was clipped by 4 bases and J by 6 bases; unmatched bases: 4. The CDR3 reads CASSNSGQGAEQYF. Here the CDR3 DNA reads TGTGCCAGTAGTAACTCGGGACAGGGGGCCGAGCAGTACTTC.

The chain is built from TRBV5-1 and TRBJ1-1, with 9 bases identical to TRBD1. The CDR3 totals 16 residues. CDR1 is SGHRS, CDR2 YFSETQ, per germline. The V gene end was trimmed by 5 bases and the J gene end by 0 bases; junction bases not matched to a gene: 8. In nucleotides, the CDR3 is TGCGCCAGCAGTTCTGATGGGACAGGGATGAACACTGAAGCTTTCTTT. It yields the protein CASSSDGTGMNTEAFF.

This chain connects TRBV6-5 to TRBJ1-1; maybe TRBD1 (6 bases). Germline values: CDR1 MNHEY, CDR2 SVGAGI. This CDR3 region has 13 residues. Trimming cost V 7 bases and J 1 base, with 10 bases left between them. This CDR3 is CASKQGKNTEAFF. In DNA form, the CDR3 reads TGTGCCAGCAAACAGGGCAAGAACACTGAAGCTTTCTTT.

J is TRBJ1-2 and V is TRBV7-9; TRBD1 matches at 7 bases. In germline, CDR1 is SEHNR, CDR2 FQNEAQ (reference sequence). Unmatched junction bases numbered 7, after V lost 5 bases and J lost 7 bases. The CDR3 has 13 residues. CDR3 in amino acids: CASSPGTAVGYTF. The DNA for the CDR3 is TGTGCCAGCAGCCCCGGGACAGCGGTTGGCTACACCTTC.

The chain links TRBV15 to TRBJ1-5; D unresolved. The CDR3 contains 15 residues. Deletions cut 1 base from V and 2 bases from J, with 9 bases between. The V gene's germline CDR1 is LNHNV and CDR2 YYDKDF (reference sequence). CDR3: CATSRVGSGNQPQHF. CDR3 nucleotide sequence: TGTGCCACCAGCAGAGTGGGGAGCGGCAATCAGCCCCAGCATTTT.

CDR3 sequence: CASRGVPLNQPQHF. The CDR3 DNA sequence: TGTGCCAGCAGGGGAGTTCCACTTAATCAGCCCCAGCATTTT. The chain uses TRBV6-5 and TRBJ1-5; D gene uncertain. The germline V and J ends were trimmed by 6 bases and 4 bases, with 13 bases remaining between them. Germline V gene lookup returns CDR1 MNHEY and CDR2 SVGAGI. This CDR3 has 14 residues.

This chain connects TRBV5-8 to TRBJ2-1, with a tentative D call TRBD1 (6 bases). The CDR3 is made up of 15 amino acids. V was clipped by 0 bases and J by 7 bases, with 14 bases between them. Germline values: CDR1 SGHTS, CDR2 YDEGEE. The CDR3 DNA reads TGTGCCAGCAGCTTGGGGCCGACAGGCAGAAATGAGCAGTTCTTC. Translated, it gives CASSLGPTGRNEQFF.